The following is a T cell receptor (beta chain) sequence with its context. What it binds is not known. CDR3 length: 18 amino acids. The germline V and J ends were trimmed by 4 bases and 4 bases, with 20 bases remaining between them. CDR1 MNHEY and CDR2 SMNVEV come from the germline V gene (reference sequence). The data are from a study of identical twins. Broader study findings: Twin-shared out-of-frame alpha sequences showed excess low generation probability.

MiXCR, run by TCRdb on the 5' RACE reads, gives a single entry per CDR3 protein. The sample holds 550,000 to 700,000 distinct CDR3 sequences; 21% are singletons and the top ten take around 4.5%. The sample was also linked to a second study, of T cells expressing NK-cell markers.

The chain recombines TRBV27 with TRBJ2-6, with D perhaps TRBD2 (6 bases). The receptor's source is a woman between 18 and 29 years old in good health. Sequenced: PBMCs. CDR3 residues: CASSSLEGRSGGANVLTF. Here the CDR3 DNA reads TGTGCCAGCAGTTCCCTGGAAGGGAGGTCAGGGGGGGCCAACGTCCTGACTTTC.